The 9 T cell receptor beta chains presented below share a single source sample, sequenced in a study of T cell responses to AZD1222 COVID-19 vaccine. TCRdb keeps only in-frame clones here, not all; method: immunoSEQ multiplex PCR. The sample yields roughly 58,000 clones, 85% seen once. The starting material was peripheral blood, obtained on day 0 of MenACWY control vaccination. These receptors were taken from an adult in good health.

This chain uses TRBV6-2 or TRBV6-3 with TRBJ2-3; D may be TRBD1 (6 bases). This CDR3 has 16 amino acids. Trimming took 1 base from V and 4 from J, leaving 15 bases between them. The V gene's germline CDR1 is MNHEY and CDR2 SVGEGT. The CDR3 reads CASSYYREPTADTQYF. The CDR3 bases are TGTGCCAGCAGTTACTACAGGGAGCCAACCGCAGATACGCAGTATTTT.

This chain links TRBV6-1 with TRBJ1-5, with 10 bases matching TRBD1. The CDR3 has 16 amino acids. Germline CDR1 MNHNS, CDR2 SASEGT. V was clipped by 4 bases and J by 1 base; unmatched bases: 4. As DNA, the CDR3 is TGTGCCAGCAGTGGACAGGGGGCGCTGAGCAATCAGCCCCAGCATTTT. It yields the protein CASSGQGALSNQPQHF.

Many counts were recorded for this clone. Here the CDR3 DNA reads TGTGCCAGCAGCCCGGCGGGACTAGCAACAGAGACCCAGTACTTC. As protein: CASSPAGLATETQYF. This chain joins TRBV9 and TRBJ2-5, with 9 bases that match TRBD2. The germline V gene has CDR1 SGDLS and CDR2 YYNGEE. The CDR3 has 15 amino acids. V lost 4 bases, J lost 4 bases, and 8 bases stayed unmatched. Using reference TRBV9 and TRBJ2-5 for the parts outside the CDR3, the full variable domain is DSGVTQTPKHLITATGQRVTLRCSPRSGDLSVYWYQQSLDQGLQFLIQYYNGEERAKGNILERFSAQQFPDLHSELNLSSLELGDSALYFCASSPAGLATETQYFGPGTRLLVL.

The J gene is TRBJ2-1, the V gene TRBV5-1; maybe TRBD2 (6 bases). Trimming removed 4 bases from V and 0 bases from J, with 8 bases in between. The V gene's germline CDR1 is SGHRS and CDR2 YFSETQ. This CDR3 spans 14 amino acids. CDR3 sequence: CASSNGGSYNEQFF. The CDR3 DNA reads as TGCGCCAGCAGCAACGGGGGCTCCTACAATGAGCAGTTCTTC. Full variable domain (missing parts from reference TRBV5-1 and TRBJ2-1): KAGVTQTPRYLIKTRGQQVTLSCSPISGHRSVSWYQQTPGQGLQFLFEYFSETQRNKGNFPGRFSGRQFSNSRSEMNVSTLELGDSALYLCASSNGGSYNEQFFGPGTRLTVL.

The chain combines TRBV19 with TRBJ2-1; D gene uncertain. CDR1 and CDR2 from the germline V gene are LNHDA and SQIVND (reference sequence). V was pared by 5 bases and J by 8 bases, with 16 bases between. This CDR3 region has 14 residues. CDR3 in amino acids: CASSVTPPTDEQFF. CDR3 nucleotide sequence: TGTGCCAGTAGTGTTACACCGCCGACGGATGAGCAGTTCTTC. Supplemented by reference TRBV19 and TRBJ2-1, the full variable domain reads DGGITQSPKYLFRKEGQNVTLSCEQNLNHDAMYWYRQDPGQGLRLIYYSQIVNDFQKGDIAEGYSVSREKKESFPLTVTSAQKNPTAFYLCASSVTPPTDEQFFGPGTRLTVL.

The V gene is TRBV18, the J gene TRBJ2-7; no clear D gene. Trimming pared 3 bases from V and 7 bases from J, leaving 13 bases between. Germline V gene sequence: CDR1 KGHSH, CDR2 LQKENI. The CDR3 totals 13 residues. The CDR3 DNA is TGTGCCAGCTCACCCTCTTTGGAGTCTGAGCAGTACTTC. Protein: CASSPSLESEQYF.

Regarding this clone: Compared with germline, one end of the junction differs, possibly owing to a read error. The rearrangement links TRBV28 to TRBJ2-7, with 7 bases lining up with TRBD2. This CDR3 has 12 residues. CDR1 is MDHEN, CDR2 SYDVKM, per germline. CDR3 residues: CASSSSGREVTF. The CDR3 DNA sequence: TGTGCCAGCAGTAGCAGTGGGAGGGAGGTCACATTC.

As for this clone: Given a much more abundant clone one base away, this may be a read error. In the same sample, other DNA sequences code for this CDR3. The chain recombines TRBV19 with TRBJ1-5; the D is unclear. This CDR3 contains 13 residues. V lost 3 bases, J lost 2 bases, and 5 bases lay in between. Per the germline V gene, CDR1 is LNHDA and CDR2 is SQIVND (reference sequence). The CDR3 here is CASSIIGNQPQHF. In DNA, the CDR3 is TGTGCCAGTAGTATTATAGGCAATCAGCCCCAGCATTTT.

The rearrangement uses TRBV5-8 and TRBJ2-7; TRBD1 matches 7 bases. V was pared by 5 bases and J by 6 bases, with 5 bases of the junction left unmatched. This CDR3 is 12 amino acids long. Germline V lookup: CDR1 SGHTS, CDR2 YDEGEE. The CDR3 nucleotides are TGTGCCAGCAGGCGACAGGGTAGCGAGCAGTACTTC. Its translation: CASRRQGSEQYF. The full variable domain, rest sourced from reference TRBV5-8 and TRBJ2-7, is EAGVTQSPTHLIKTRGQQATLRCSPISGHTSVYWYQQALGLGLQFLLWYDEGEERNRGNFPPRFSGRQFPNYSSELNVNALELEDSALYLCASRRQGSEQYFGPGTRLTVT.